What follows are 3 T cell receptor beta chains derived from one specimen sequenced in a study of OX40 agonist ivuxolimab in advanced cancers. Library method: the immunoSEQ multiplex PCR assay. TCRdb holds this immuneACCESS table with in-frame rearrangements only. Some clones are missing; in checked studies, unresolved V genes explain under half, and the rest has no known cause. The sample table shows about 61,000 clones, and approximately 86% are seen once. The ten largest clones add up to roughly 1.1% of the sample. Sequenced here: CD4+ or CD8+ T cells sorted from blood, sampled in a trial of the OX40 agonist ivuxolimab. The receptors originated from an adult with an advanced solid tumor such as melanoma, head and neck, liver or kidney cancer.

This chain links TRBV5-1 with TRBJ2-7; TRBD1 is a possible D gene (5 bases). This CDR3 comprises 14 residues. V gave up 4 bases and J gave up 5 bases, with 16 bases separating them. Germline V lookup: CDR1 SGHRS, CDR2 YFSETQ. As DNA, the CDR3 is TGCGCCAGCAGCCCCGGACACAGCCAGGACGAGCAGTACTTC. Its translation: CASSPGHSQDEQYF.

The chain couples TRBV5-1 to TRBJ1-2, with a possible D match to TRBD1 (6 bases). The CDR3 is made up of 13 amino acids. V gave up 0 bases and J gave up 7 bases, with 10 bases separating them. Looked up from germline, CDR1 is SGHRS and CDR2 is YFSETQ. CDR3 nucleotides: TGCGCCAGCAGCTTGGGGGGGCGCGTTGGCTACACCTTC. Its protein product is CASSLGGRVGYTF.

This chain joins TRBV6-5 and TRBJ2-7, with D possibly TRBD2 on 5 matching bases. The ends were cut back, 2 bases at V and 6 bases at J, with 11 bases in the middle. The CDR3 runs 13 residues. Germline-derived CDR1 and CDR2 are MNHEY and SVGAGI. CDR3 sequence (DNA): TGTGCCAGCAGTTACGATGGACTTGGCGAGCAGTACTTC. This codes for CASSYDGLGEQYF.